One and the same sample provided the 29 T cell receptor beta chains below, sequenced in a study of OX40 agonist ivuxolimab in advanced cancers. Only in-frame clones appear in the TCRdb table, and some are missing; sequencing was by immunoSEQ multiplex PCR. The sample holds 20,000 to 25,000 clones; around 77% are singletons and the top ten take 16%. This specimen was CD4+ or CD8+ T cells sorted from blood, taken in a trial of the OX40 agonist ivuxolimab. The receptors derive from an adult with an advanced solid tumor such as melanoma, head and neck, liver or kidney cancer.

The gene calls are TRBV6-5 and TRBJ2-1; 9 nucleotides align to TRBD1. CDR1 is MNHEY and CDR2 is SVGAGI in the germline V gene. V lost 5 bases to trimming and J lost 10 bases; unmatched junction nucleotides: 6. This CDR3 contains 13 residues. In nucleotides, the CDR3 is TGTGCCAGCAGTGCGACAGGGGGGAGAGAGCAGTTCTTC. This codes for CASSATGGREQFF.

This chain connects TRBV27 to TRBJ1-5; the D is unclear. CDR1 MNHEY and CDR2 SMNVEV come from the germline V gene (reference sequence). The V end lost 6 bases, the J end lost 0 bases, and 18 bases lay between the germline ends. This CDR3 has 17 residues. CDR3 sequence: CASRPLPQVNSNQPQHF. CDR3 DNA sequence: TGTGCCAGCAGACCCCTTCCGCAGGTCAATAGCAATCAGCCCCAGCATTTT.

Only a few counts were recorded for this clone. This rearrangement joins TRBV6-5 to TRBJ2-2; perhaps TRBD2 as D (5 bases). This CDR3 spans 13 amino acids. Germline-derived CDR1 and CDR2 are MNHEY and SVGAGI. V was clipped by 2 bases and J by 4 bases, with 5 bases between them. The CDR3 nucleotides are TGTGCCAGCAGTTACGGAGGCACCGGGGAGCTGTTTTTT. Encoded protein: CASSYGGTGELFF.

This chain uses TRBV10-3 with TRBJ2-3, with 10 bases fitting TRBD2. Germline values: CDR1 ENHRY, CDR2 SYGVKD. V shed 9 bases, J shed 4 bases, and the junction held 7 bases outside the gene matches. The CDR3 is 14 residues long. The CDR3 here is CAIFSGGAADTQYF. The CDR3 DNA follows: TGTGCCATTTTCAGCGGGGGGGCCGCAGATACGCAGTATTTT.

The CDR3 loop is CASSYTSGGTPEQYF. As DNA, the CDR3 is TGCGCCAGCAGTTACACTAGCGGGGGGACCCCCGAGCAGTACTTC. The chain uses TRBV4-1 and TRBJ2-7; TRBD2 matches 12 bases. Trimming removed 6 bases from V and 6 bases from J; junction bases left unmatched: 9. Germline CDR1 is MGHRA and CDR2 is YSYEKL. The CDR3 covers 15 residues.

The V gene is TRBV28, the J gene TRBJ1-4; D uncertain. V lost 3 bases to trimming and J lost 6 bases, with 5 bases between them. The CDR3 is 12 residues long. Germline V gene data show CDR1 as MDHEN and CDR2 as SYDVKM. The CDR3 reads CASSFTYEKLFF. CDR3 DNA: TGTGCCAGCAGTTTTACGTATGAAAAACTGTTTTTT.

This clone was counted only a few times. CDR3 sequence: CASSDRRENQPQHF. The DNA for the CDR3 is TGCGCCAGCAGTGACAGAAGGGAAAATCAGCCCCAGCATTTT. This chain connects TRBV10-2 to TRBJ1-5; unclear D gene. Germline CDR1 reads WSHSY; CDR2 reads SAAADI. The V gene lost 3 bases and the J gene lost 4 bases, with 10 bases spanning the gap. The CDR3 is 14 amino acids.

This clone was seen more than once but under ten times. The rearrangement links TRBV5-6 to TRBJ1-5; no reliable D call. V lost 1 base and J 1 base, leaving 6 bases between the germline ends. CDR3 size: 14 residues. Germline V gene lookup returns CDR1 SGHDT and CDR2 YYEEEE. CDR3 protein: CASSLWGSNQPQHF. CDR3 sequence (DNA): TGTGCCAGCAGCTTGTGGGGAAGCAATCAGCCCCAGCATTTT.

This chain connects TRBV2 to TRBJ1-2; D is ambiguous. The CDR3 extends over 12 amino acids. Trimming shortened V by 6 bases and J by 12 bases, and 17 bases separated the two germline ends. Germline values: CDR1 SNHLY, CDR2 FYNNEI. The CDR3 is CASSGEEGGNTF. DNA of the CDR3: TGTGCCAGCAGCGGGGAGGAGGGCGGGAACACCTTC.

This sequence joins TRBV7-9 and TRBJ2-4; unclear D gene. The CDR3 loop spans 17 amino acids. CDR1 and CDR2 (germline): SEHNR, FQNEAQ (reference sequence). V was cut by 0 bases and J by 0 bases, with 12 bases left in between. Written as DNA, the CDR3 is TGTGCCAGCAGCTTAGCAGTGAACACTCCAGCCAAAAACATTCAGTACTTC. Translated, it gives CASSLAVNTPAKNIQYF.

V usage is TRBV19 and J usage is TRBJ2-3; D gene uncertain. Germline V gene sequence: CDR1 LNHDA, CDR2 SQIVND (reference sequence). V shed 8 bases and J shed 1 base, with 13 bases lying between them. There are 14 residues in the CDR3. The CDR3 sequence is CASWAPEGTDTQYF. Written as DNA, the CDR3 is TGTGCCAGTTGGGCGCCTGAGGGCACAGATACGCAGTATTTT.

This clone qualifies as medium-sized. The chain uses TRBV11-2 and TRBJ1-6; D call uncertain. The CDR3 totals 13 residues. CDR1 is SGHAT and CDR2 is FQNNGV in the germline V gene. The V gene lost 1 base and the J gene lost 5 bases, with 3 bases spanning the gap. The CDR3 region is CASSLGDNSPLHF. The CDR3 DNA is TGTGCCAGCAGCTTAGGGGATAATTCACCCCTCCACTTT.

The rearrangement uses TRBV11-2 and TRBJ2-7, with 10 bases that match TRBD1. V dropped 0 bases and J dropped 2; count of bases not matched to a gene: 1. The CDR3 is 15 residues long. Germline CDR1 is SGHAT and CDR2 is FQNNGV. The CDR3 region is CASSLDGTGAYEQYF. The CDR3 DNA is TGTGCCAGCAGCTTAGATGGGACAGGGGCCTACGAGCAGTACTTC.

This chain links TRBV19 with TRBJ1-6; D gene ambiguous. Germline-derived CDR1 and CDR2 are LNHDA and SQIVND (reference sequence). The CDR3 loop spans 14 amino acids. The V and J ends lost 1 base and 5 bases respectively, with 6 bases between them. Here the CDR3 reads CASSIGGDNSPLHF. CDR3 nucleotide sequence: TGTGCCAGTAGTATAGGAGGAGATAATTCACCCCTCCACTTT.

The rearrangement uses TRBV2 and TRBJ2-7, with TRBD2 matching 9 bases. Germline CDR1 and CDR2: SNHLY and FYNNEI. This CDR3 contains 15 residues. V shed 2 bases and J 4 bases; nucleotides not matched to a gene: 6. The DNA of the CDR3 is TGTGCCAGCAGTGAATCCTCTAGCGGGGCTTACGAGCAGTACTTC. Translating it yields CASSESSSGAYEQYF.

V and J are TRBV6-5 and TRBJ2-1; D is perhaps TRBD1 or TRBD2 (5 bases each). Germline CDR1 MNHEY, CDR2 SVGAGI. With 5 bases removed from V and 13 bases from J, the gap between germline ends came to 18 bases. CDR3 length: 13 amino acids. The CDR3 sequence: CASSHNPGTVQFF. The CDR3 bases are TGTGCCAGCAGTCATAACCCCGGGACGGTCCAGTTCTTC.

This clone has more than one count but fewer than ten. The J gene is TRBJ2-1, the V gene TRBV13; 10 bases are shared with TRBD2. Germline-derived CDR1 and CDR2 are PRHDT and FYEKMQ (reference sequence). The J segment lost 6 bases and the V segment lost 1 base, leaving 3 bases of the junction unmatched. This CDR3 contains 15 residues. CDR3 nucleotides: TGTGCCAGCAGCTTAGTGCCTAGCGGGGGCAATGAGCAGTTCTTC. Its protein product is CASSLVPSGGNEQFF.

The chain has TRBV6-6 and TRBJ2-1; TRBD1 or TRBD2 may be the D gene (5 bases each). The germline V gene has CDR1 MNHNY and CDR2 SVGAGI (reference sequence). The CDR3 is made up of 12 amino acids. V was trimmed by 5 bases and J by 7 bases, leaving 9 bases between them. The CDR3 protein is CASSTGRNEQFF. The DNA for the CDR3 is TGTGCCAGCAGTACGGGACGAAATGAGCAGTTCTTC.

V and J are TRBV7-9 and TRBJ1-4; 8 bases align to TRBD1. This CDR3 comprises 17 residues. The J segment lost 0 bases and the V segment lost 4 bases, leaving 7 bases of the junction unmatched. CDR1 SEHNR and CDR2 FQNEAQ come from the germline V gene (reference sequence). In DNA, the CDR3 is TGTGCCAGCAGCTCGGGACAGGCTTCGCCAACTAATGAAAAACTGTTTTTT. This codes for CASSSGQASPTNEKLFF.

The chain employs TRBV10-3 and TRBJ2-7; D may be TRBD1 (6 bases). Germline CDR1 is ENHRY and CDR2 is SYGVKD. V lost 2 bases and J 4 bases, leaving 12 bases between the germline ends. The CDR3 contains 14 residues. CDR3: CAISEGGTAYEQYF. CDR3 in DNA: TGTGCCATCAGTGAGGGGGGCACTGCTTACGAGCAGTACTTC.

This clone was found a few times. The rearrangement links TRBV6-5 to TRBJ1-1; D unclear. This CDR3 contains 14 residues. V gave up 0 bases and J gave up 9 bases, with 14 bases separating them. Germline lookup yields CDR1 MNHEY and CDR2 SVGAGI. CDR3 DNA sequence: TGTGCCAGCAGTTACTCGTCCCTCCATTCACAAGCTTTCTTT. This encodes CASSYSSLHSQAFF.

About this clone: The identical CDR3 is also encoded by other nucleotide sequences in the sample. The chain recombines TRBV4-3 with TRBJ2-4; weak D call: TRBD2 (6 bases). Trimming removed 4 bases at V and 1 base at J, with 8 bases between. The germline V gene encodes CDR1 LGHNA and CDR2 YSLEER. The CDR3 runs to 14 residues. The DNA of the CDR3 is TGCGCCAGCAGCCTTGGGGGGGCCAAAAACATTCAGTACTTC. It specifies CASSLGGAKNIQYF.

The chain couples TRBV4-1 to TRBJ2-7; TRBD1 aligns across 8 bases. From germline, CDR1 is MGHRA and CDR2 YSYEKL. The V and J ends lost 0 bases and 6 bases, in that order; junction bases with no gene match: 7. There are 15 residues in the CDR3. CDR3 nucleotides: TGCGCCAGCAGCCAAGATCGTCAGGGGGCAAGCGAGCAGTACTTC. This codes for CASSQDRQGASEQYF.

The rearrangement joins TRBV7-8 to TRBJ2-5, with 8 bases lining up with TRBD1. The CDR3 runs to 16 residues. The germline CDR1 and CDR2 sequences are SGHVS and FQNEAQ. The ends lost 3 bases at V and 5 bases at J; junction bases unmatched: 11. This chain's CDR3 is CASSFPGQGGEETQYF. The CDR3 nucleotides are TGTGCCAGCAGCTTCCCAGGACAGGGCGGAGAGGAGACCCAGTACTTC.

The rearrangement uses TRBV7-8 and TRBJ1-4, with 8 bases lining up with TRBD1. V was clipped by 3 bases and J by 7 bases; unmatched bases: 10. This CDR3 region has 16 residues. Germline V lookup: CDR1 SGHVS, CDR2 FQNEAQ. CDR3 region: CASSFIPGQEGEKLFF. Here the CDR3 DNA reads TGTGCCAGCAGCTTCATTCCGGGACAGGAGGGTGAAAAACTGTTTTTT. Variable domain in full (rest from reference TRBV7-8 and TRBJ1-4): GAGVSQSPRYKVAKRGQDVALRCDPISGHVSLFWYQQALGQGPEFLTYFQNEAQLDKSGLPSDRFFAERPEGSVSTLKIQRTQQEDSAVYLCASSFIPGQEGEKLFFGSGTQLSVL.

In its sample, this clone was seen a few times. The CDR3 nucleotides read TGCGCCAGCAGCTTGGAAGGGGGAAACACTGAAGCTTTCTTT. It is translated as CASSLEGGNTEAFF. This rearrangement joins TRBV5-1 to TRBJ1-1; D possibly corresponds to TRBD1 (6 bases). This CDR3 is 14 amino acids long. Germline-derived CDR1 and CDR2 are SGHRS and YFSETQ. Trimming took off 0 bases at V and 2 bases at J, with 8 bases between the two ends.

V usage is TRBV5-1 and J usage is TRBJ1-2, with 9 bases aligning to TRBD1. The V segment lost 1 base and the J segment 3 bases; nucleotides outside the gene matches: 25. Germline V gene lookup returns CDR1 SGHRS and CDR2 YFSETQ. The CDR3 has 22 residues. CDR3 DNA: TGCGCCAGCAGCTTGAATCGAGACATATTCCGGGACAGGGCGGAGTGGGACTATGGCTACACCTTC. Its protein is CASSLNRDIFRDRAEWDYGYTF.

V is TRBV7-8 and J is TRBJ1-1; the match to TRBD1 covers 9 bases. Germline trimming cut 1 base from V and 4 bases from J; bases unmatched to any gene: 4. This CDR3 region has 15 residues. Germline assignment: CDR1 SGHVS and CDR2 FQNEAQ. The DNA for the CDR3 is TGTGCCAGCAGCTTAGGGACAGGGGTTGGCACTGAAGCTTTCTTT. Translation gives CASSLGTGVGTEAFF.

The chain couples TRBV27 to TRBJ1-6; no clear D. Germline V gene sequence: CDR1 MNHEY, CDR2 SMNVEV (reference sequence). Trimming took off 1 base at V and 0 bases at J, with 10 bases between the two ends. CDR3 size: 17 residues. The CDR3 loop is CASSLYDTSSYNSPLHF. Here the CDR3 DNA reads TGTGCCAGCAGTTTATATGACACGAGCTCCTATAATTCACCCCTCCACTTT.